Below are 30 T cell receptor beta chains sequenced from a single sample in a study of T cell changes during pregnancy in multiple sclerosis (dated by TCRdb to between 2017 and 2020). The library was generated by the immunoSEQ multiplex PCR assay. The table was pulled from immuneACCESS by TCRdb, which kept in-frame rearrangements only. Such tables lose some clones; where checked, under half of the loss comes from unresolved V genes, and the rest has no known cause. Within this sample are tens of thousands of clones, with over 80% of them counted one time only. Of the sample, approximately 0.43% falls within the top ten clones. Sequenced here: CD4+ T cells from peripheral blood mononuclear cells, sampled in the second trimester of pregnancy. These receptors originate from a female donor with multiple sclerosis, enrolled in a pregnancy study.

This clone has only a few counts. The genes are TRBV6-6 and TRBJ1-3, with 8 bases identical to TRBD1. The germline V gene encodes CDR1 MNHNY and CDR2 SVGAGI (reference sequence). The CDR3 is 15 amino acids. Germline trimming cut 6 bases from V and 4 bases from J; bases unmatched to any gene: 8. The CDR3 sequence: CASSPGTGGGNTIYF. CDR3 nucleotide sequence: TGTGCCAGCAGCCCTGGGACAGGAGGAGGAAACACCATATATTTT.

V is TRBV7-2 and J is TRBJ2-5; D is unclear. The CDR3 has 14 amino acids. V was trimmed by 1 base and J by 3 bases, leaving 9 bases between them. Germline CDR1 SGHTA, CDR2 FQGNSA. CDR3 residues: CASSLGGRKETQYF. Here the CDR3 DNA reads TGTGCCAGCAGCTTAGGAGGTAGAAAAGAGACCCAGTACTTC.

The J gene is TRBJ1-6, the V gene TRBV9, with D perhaps TRBD1 (6 bases). Deletions cut 0 bases from V and 8 bases from J, with 12 bases between. The CDR3 length is 15 residues. CDR1 and CDR2 from the germline V gene are SGDLS and YYNGEE. The CDR3 DNA reads as TGTGCCAGCAGCGTAGTGGGGGCATGGGATTCACCCCTCCACTTT. Translation gives CASSVVGAWDSPLHF.

The CDR3 bases are TGTGCCAGCAGTCCAAGCTTGAGCGGCGCGGCTTGGACCCAGTACTTC. Its protein is CASSPSLSGAAWTQYF. This rearrangement joins TRBV27 to TRBJ2-5; a possible D gene is TRBD2 (5 bases). Trimming pared 5 bases from V and 7 bases from J, leaving 23 bases between. The length of the CDR3 is 16 residues. CDR1 and CDR2 (germline): MNHEY, SMNVEV (reference sequence).

The rearrangement joins TRBV5-6 to TRBJ2-5, with TRBD2 matching over 10 bases. Germline-derived CDR1 and CDR2 are SGHDT and YYEEEE. Losses at the gene ends were 0 bases for V and 5 bases for J; bases not matched to a gene: 10. CDR3 length equals 17 residues. CDR3 residues: CASSLDVSSGRMETQYF. CDR3 in DNA: TGTGCCAGCAGCTTGGATGTTTCTAGCGGGAGAATGGAGACCCAGTACTTC.

The chain joins TRBV5-1 to TRBJ2-3; D not resolved. V was trimmed by 0 bases and J by 4 bases, leaving 9 bases between them. The CDR3 extends over 14 amino acids. CDR1 and CDR2 from the germline V gene are SGHRS and YFSETQ. CDR3 in DNA: TGCGCCAGCAGCTTGGAGCTAGACTCAGATACGCAGTATTTT. Its protein product is CASSLELDSDTQYF. Together with reference TRBV5-1 and TRBJ2-3, the CDR3 gives the full variable domain: KAGVTQTPRYLIKTRGQQVTLSCSPISGHRSVSWYQQTPGQGLQFLFEYFSETQRNKGNFPGRFSGRQFSNSRSEMNVSTLELGDSALYLCASSLELDSDTQYFGPGTRLTVL.

The chain has TRBV6-6 and TRBJ1-5; the D gene is possibly TRBD1 (5 bases). With 2 bases removed from V and 7 bases from J, the gap between germline ends came to 12 bases. The CDR3 spans 14 residues. CDR1 is MNHNY, CDR2 SVGAGI, per germline (reference sequence). CDR3: CASSYQGLGQPQHF. DNA for the CDR3: TGTGCCAGCAGTTACCAGGGTTTAGGCCAGCCCCAGCATTTT.

V and J are TRBV18 and TRBJ2-3; D perhaps matches TRBD1 (5 bases). Trimming stripped 3 bases from V and 4 bases from J, with 11 bases between. CDR1 KGHSH and CDR2 LQKENI come from the germline V gene. The CDR3 is made up of 14 amino acids. CDR3 DNA: TGTGCCAGCTCACCCTCCCAGGGCGCAGATACGCAGTATTTT. Translating it yields CASSPSQGADTQYF.

This clone has just one count. The chain joins TRBV5-4 to TRBJ1-2, with D perhaps TRBD1 (6 bases). The CDR3 loop spans 17 amino acids. Trimming cost V 1 base and J 5 bases, with 21 bases left between them. Germline V gene sequence: CDR1 SGHNT, CDR2 YYREEE (reference sequence). CDR3 nucleotide sequence: TGTGCCAGCAGCTTGCCTTTCAGACAGGCCGAAAAATATGGCTACACCTTC. Its protein product is CASSLPFRQAEKYGYTF.

This sequence joins TRBV15 and TRBJ1-4; D is unclear. The germline V gene has CDR1 LNHNV and CDR2 YYDKDF (reference sequence). This CDR3 is built from 15 residues. V dropped 0 bases and J dropped 6 bases, with 11 bases sitting between them. The CDR3 coding sequence is TGTGCCACCAGCAGAGAACCCGACGGGGATGAAAAACTGTTTTTT. This gives the protein CATSREPDGDEKLFF.

The rearrangement links TRBV28 to TRBJ1-5, with TRBD1 as a possible D gene (5 bases). The length of the CDR3 is 16 residues. CDR1 and CDR2 (germline): MDHEN, SYDVKM. The V gene lost 0 bases and the J gene lost 4 bases, with 13 bases spanning the gap. The CDR3 bases are TGTGCCAGCAGTTTATGGCAGGGAAAGACGAATCAGCCCCAGCATTTT. Protein product: CASSLWQGKTNQPQHF.

This chain uses TRBV5-1 with TRBJ2-2; D is ambiguous. Germline CDR1 and CDR2: SGHRS and YFSETQ. The CDR3 length is 17 residues. V lost 0 bases and J lost 3, with 15 bases in between. CDR3 region: CASSLGGWLGDTGELFF. CDR3 DNA sequence: TGCGCCAGCAGCTTGGGCGGATGGCTAGGTGACACCGGGGAGCTGTTTTTT.

The genes are TRBV2 and TRBJ1-3; 7 positions match TRBD1. The ends lost 3 bases at V and 2 bases at J; junction bases unmatched: 1. This CDR3 is built from 14 residues. Germline-derived CDR1 and CDR2 are SNHLY and FYNNEI. DNA for the CDR3: TGTGCCAGCAGTGAGCAGGGGGCTGGAAACACCATATATTTT. Its translation is CASSEQGAGNTIYF.

The chain joins TRBV4-2 to TRBJ2-1; the D gene is possibly TRBD1 (5 bases). The V gene's germline CDR1 is LGHNA and CDR2 YNFKEQ. This CDR3 has 16 residues. V lost 1 base, J lost 6 bases, and 16 bases lay in between. Written as DNA, the CDR3 is TGTGCCAGCAGCCAAGGGGCAACCACCCAGGGCAATGAGCAGTTCTTC. This encodes CASSQGATTQGNEQFF.

The chain employs TRBV5-1 and TRBJ2-5, with 10 bases that match TRBD2. V lost 0 bases to trimming and J lost 6 bases; unmatched junction nucleotides: 5. CDR1 is SGHRS, CDR2 YFSETQ, per germline. CDR3 length: 15 residues. DNA for the CDR3: TGCGCCAGCAGCTTGGGAGCGGGGGGGCAGCAGACCCAGTACTTC. It translates to CASSLGAGGQQTQYF. The complete variable domain, with remaining parts taken from reference TRBV5-1 and TRBJ2-5, reads KAGVTQTPRYLIKTRGQQVTLSCSPISGHRSVSWYQQTPGQGLQFLFEYFSETQRNKGNFPGRFSGRQFSNSRSEMNVSTLELGDSALYLCASSLGAGGQQTQYFGPGTRLLVL.

The chain joins TRBV10-3 to TRBJ2-1; no clear D. V shed 4 bases and J shed 1 base, with 11 bases lying between them. The germline CDR1 and CDR2 sequences are ENHRY and SYGVKD. The CDR3 is made up of 15 amino acids. CDR3 DNA: TGTGCCATCAGTGTACAGTTAACTTCCTACAATGAGCAGTTCTTC. This translates into CAISVQLTSYNEQFF.

Here the CDR3 DNA reads TGTGCCAGCAGCTTTGCTATTGGACTAGTTGGAGATACGCAGTATTTT. Amino acid sequence: CASSFAIGLVGDTQYF. The V call is TRBV7-9, the J call TRBJ2-3; 7 positions match TRBD2. Per the germline V gene, CDR1 is SEHNR and CDR2 is FQNEAQ (reference sequence). This CDR3 contains 16 residues. Germline trimming cut 3 bases from V and 5 bases from J; bases unmatched to any gene: 11.

This chain uses TRBV5-1 with TRBJ1-1, with D tentatively TRBD1 (6 bases). Trimming took 5 bases from V and 4 from J, leaving 18 bases between them. CDR3 length: 15 amino acids. CDR1 and CDR2 (germline): SGHRS, YFSETQ. For the CDR3, the DNA is TGCGCCAGCAGTCTGGTGGGGGGGCTGGGCACTGAAGCTTTCTTT. This gives the protein CASSLVGGLGTEAFF.

The V gene is TRBV10-3, the J gene TRBJ2-1; D is uncertain. V was pared by 0 bases and J by 4 bases, with 7 bases between. Germline loops: CDR1 ENHRY, CDR2 SYGVKD. This CDR3 has 14 amino acids. CDR3 residues: CAISESMRYNEQFF. In nucleotides, the CDR3 is TGTGCCATCAGTGAGTCAATGAGGTACAATGAGCAGTTCTTC.

On this clone: One junction end does not reproduce the germline sequence, and a read error may be involved. V is TRBV5-1 and J is TRBJ1-2; 8 positions agree with TRBD1. CDR1 and CDR2 (germline): SGHRS, YFSETQ. This CDR3 is built from 14 residues. The CDR3 DNA is TGTGCCAGCACCGATACAGACAGGGGCTATGGCTACACCTTC. Protein sequence: CASTDTDRGYGYTF.

The genes are TRBV27 and TRBJ1-6; D is unresolved. Trimming stripped 3 bases from V and 5 bases from J, with 14 bases between. This CDR3 is 16 amino acids long. Germline CDR1 and CDR2: MNHEY and SMNVEV (reference sequence). The CDR3 protein is CASSFSAVSDNSPLHF. CDR3 nucleotide sequence: TGTGCCAGCAGTTTTTCCGCCGTCTCGGATAATTCACCCCTCCACTTT.

This rearrangement joins TRBV7-2 to TRBJ2-7; 10 positions match TRBD2. V was pared by 2 bases and J by 2 bases, with 6 bases of the junction left unmatched. CDR3 length: 16 amino acids. Germline V gene lookup returns CDR1 SGHTA and CDR2 FQGNSA. The CDR3 is CASSLTRLAGAYEQYF. The CDR3 DNA is TGTGCCAGCAGCTTAACCCGGCTAGCGGGGGCCTACGAGCAGTACTTC.

The chain combines TRBV18 with TRBJ2-7, with 8 bases identical to TRBD2. Trimming removed 3 bases from V and 6 bases from J; junction bases left unmatched: 13. Germline assignment: CDR1 KGHSH and CDR2 LQKENI. The CDR3 runs to 16 residues. The CDR3 protein is CASSPKITGGPGEQYF. The CDR3 region has the DNA TGTGCCAGCTCACCGAAGATCACGGGGGGGCCGGGCGAGCAGTACTTC.

The CDR3 reads CASSLAGSDTQYF. The CDR3 nucleotides read TGCGCCAGCAGCTTGGCTGGCTCAGATACGCAGTATTTT. The rearrangement joins TRBV5-1 to TRBJ2-3; D gene unclear. V was pared by 0 bases and J by 4 bases, with 6 bases between. The germline V gene has CDR1 SGHRS and CDR2 YFSETQ. CDR3 length: 13 amino acids. Using reference TRBV5-1 and TRBJ2-3 for the parts outside the CDR3, the full variable domain is KAGVTQTPRYLIKTRGQQVTLSCSPISGHRSVSWYQQTPGQGLQFLFEYFSETQRNKGNFPGRFSGRQFSNSRSEMNVSTLELGDSALYLCASSLAGSDTQYFGPGTRLTVL.

The chain carries TRBV19 and TRBJ1-5; tentatively, D is TRBD1 (6 bases). V was shortened by 1 base and J by 3 bases, with 16 bases between the two germline ends. The CDR3 loop spans 17 amino acids. The germline CDR1 and CDR2 sequences are LNHDA and SQIVND (reference sequence). Here the CDR3 DNA reads TGTGCCAGTAGTATAGTGAGGCACAGGGTGGACAATCAGCCCCAGCATTTT. Translation gives CASSIVRHRVDNQPQHF.

This chain uses TRBV11-3 with TRBJ2-2, with a weak D call TRBD2 (5 bases). Trimming left V 4 bases short and J 5 bases short, with 14 bases between. Germline V CDR1 and CDR2: SGHNT, YENEEA. This CDR3 has 15 residues. CDR3 loop: CASSYARGRTGELFF. In DNA, the CDR3 is TGTGCCAGCAGCTACGCCCGGGGAAGGACCGGGGAGCTGTTTTTT.

V gene TRBV28 combines with J gene TRBJ2-7, with a possible D match to TRBD1 (5 bases). The V end lost 6 bases, the J end lost 5 bases, and 11 bases lay between the germline ends. CDR3 size: 12 residues. From germline, CDR1 is MDHEN and CDR2 SYDVKM. This CDR3 is CASRQGYHEQYF. In DNA, the CDR3 is TGTGCCAGCAGGCAGGGATACCACGAGCAGTACTTC.

This chain uses TRBV9 with TRBJ2-7; 10 nucleotides line up with TRBD2. This CDR3 region has 15 residues. The germline gives CDR1 SGDLS, CDR2 YYNGEE. The junction had 5 bases not matched to a gene; V was cut back by 0 bases and J by 5 bases. The CDR3 DNA reads TGTGCCAGCAGCGTAGCCCCTCTAGCGGGAGACGAGCAGTACTTC. Translated: CASSVAPLAGDEQYF. Together with reference TRBV9 and TRBJ2-7, the CDR3 gives the full variable domain: DSGVTQTPKHLITATGQRVTLRCSPRSGDLSVYWYQQSLDQGLQFLIQYYNGEERAKGNILERFSAQQFPDLHSELNLSSLELGDSALYFCASSVAPLAGDEQYFGPGTRLTVT.

The chain carries TRBV4-1 and TRBJ1-2; D perhaps matches TRBD1 (5 bases). The CDR3 totals 17 residues. Deletions cut 4 bases from V and 5 bases from J, with 23 bases between. Germline values: CDR1 MGHRA, CDR2 YSYEKL. For the CDR3, the DNA is TGCGCCAGCAGCCCAGAACGAATCTCAGGGCAGGGTTATGGCTACACCTTC. This sequence encodes CASSPERISGQGYGYTF.

The rearrangement uses TRBV5-1 and TRBJ2-1; D is perhaps TRBD2 (6 bases). Germline CDR1 is SGHRS and CDR2 is YFSETQ. With 4 bases removed from V and 5 bases from J, the gap between germline ends came to 13 bases. CDR3 length equals 14 residues. The CDR3 nucleotides read TGCGCCAGCAGCCGGGAGAGTCCAGACAATGAGCAGTTCTTC. Residues: CASSRESPDNEQFF.